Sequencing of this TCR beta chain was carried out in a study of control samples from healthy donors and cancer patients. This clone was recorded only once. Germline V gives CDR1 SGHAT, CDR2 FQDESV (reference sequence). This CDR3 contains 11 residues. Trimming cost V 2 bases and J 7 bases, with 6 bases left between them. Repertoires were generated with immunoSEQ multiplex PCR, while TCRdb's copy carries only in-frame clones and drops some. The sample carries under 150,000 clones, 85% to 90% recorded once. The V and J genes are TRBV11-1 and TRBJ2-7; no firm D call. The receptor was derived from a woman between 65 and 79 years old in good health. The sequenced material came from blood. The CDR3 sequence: CASSLTSEQYF. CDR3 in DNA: TGTGCCAGCAGCTTAACGTCTGAGCAGTACTTC.